This is a list of T cell receptor beta chains from one sample in a study of blood T cell repertoires in COVID-19. This table comes from immunoSEQ multiplex PCR, and its TCRdb copy is limited to in-frame clones, with some not included. The sample consists of more than 85,000 clones, 80% to 95% of them appearing once. Sequenced input: peripheral blood. The origin of the receptors is a man younger than 35 with acute or convalescent COVID-19. The CDR3 runs from the conserved cysteine through the conserved F or W. D genes are given only for firm matches. Where a row states a size, it is once, few, many or the class of an expanded clone; other rows omit it.

j_gene,abundance,v_gene,d_gene,CDR3aa,CDR3nt
TRBJ2-1,.,TRBV7-9,.,CASSFGRGPLNEQFF,TGTGCCAGCAGCTTTGGGCGGGGCCCCCTCAATGAGCAGTTCTTC
TRBJ1-3,.,TRBV3-1/TRBV3-2,.,CASTTSLILGRGNTIYF,TGTGCCAGCACCACCTCGTTGATCTTGGGGAGAGGAAACACCATATATTTT
TRBJ1-1,.,TRBV5-1,.,CASSLDAGMNTEAFF,TGCGCCAGCAGCTTGGACGCGGGGATGAACACTGAAGCTTTCTTT
TRBJ2-3,.,TRBV6-5,.,CASSLQGPDTQYF,TGTGCCAGCAGTTTGCAGGGGCCAGATACGCAGTATTTT
TRBJ1-2,.,TRBV18,.,CASSPQGLGYGYTF,TGTGCCAGCTCGCCTCAGGGGCTAGGCTATGGCTACACCTTC
TRBJ2-7,once,TRBV24-1,.,CATSDSGTHYEQYF,TGTGCCACCAGTGACTCCGGGACACACTACGAGCAGTACTTC
TRBJ1-1,.,TRBV5-1,.,CASSSSGTANTEAFF,TGCGCCAGCAGCTCCAGCGGTACGGCGAACACTGAAGCTTTCTTT
TRBJ1-2,.,TRBV14,.,CASSQAEYSTYGYTF,TGTGCCAGCAGCCAAGCGGAGTATTCCACCTATGGCTACACCTTC
TRBJ1-1,.,TRBV12-3/TRBV12-4,.,CASSHLPGAEAFF,TGTGCCAGCAGTCACCTCCCAGGTGCTGAAGCTTTCTTT
TRBJ1-1,.,TRBV6-5,TRBD1,CASSYSRTGVTEAFF,TGTGCCAGCAGTTACTCGAGGACAGGGGTGACTGAAGCTTTCTTT
TRBJ2-5,.,TRBV29-1,TRBD2,CSGDHGGEETQYF,TGCAGCGGGGACCACGGGGGGGAGGAGACCCAGTACTTC
TRBJ1-5,.,TRBV7-8,.,CASSESAGGNQPQHF,TGTGCCAGCAGCGAGTCGGCAGGGGGCAATCAGCCCCAGCATTTT
TRBJ2-3,.,TRBV6-6,TRBD1,CASSSQGARELDTQYF,TGTGCCAGCAGTTCACAGGGGGCGAGGGAGCTAGATACGCAGTATTTT
TRBJ2-1,.,TRBV3-1/TRBV3-2,TRBD2,CASSHASRLAGESSYNEQFF,TGTGCCAGCAGCCACGCGTCCAGACTAGCGGGGGAAAGCTCCTACAATGAGCAGTTCTTC